One sample yielded the 24 T cell receptor beta chains listed below, sequenced in a study of T-cell memory formation after mild COVID-19. TCRdb recomputed calls from the 5' RACE reads with MiXCR, one row per CDR3 protein. There are 250,000 to 350,000 distinct CDR3 sequences in the sample; approximately 19% occur only once, and roughly 21% lies in the top ten. Material: PBMCs or a T cell subset sorted from them (not recorded which). The source of these receptors is a man aged 18 to 35 who had mild COVID-19 (a few samples of this study predate the infection). Cell type and time point are not known.

Only a few counts were recorded for this clonotype. V is TRBV7-6 and J is TRBJ2-7, with D perhaps TRBD2 (6 bases). This CDR3 is built from 15 residues. V was clipped by 2 bases and J by 0 bases, with 11 bases between them. Germline-derived CDR1 and CDR2 are SGHVS and FNYEAQ. CDR3 sequence: CASSLISGLSYEQYF. The CDR3 DNA is TGTGCCAGCAGCTTAATTAGCGGACTCTCCTACGAGCAGTACTTC.

This clonotype has more than one count but fewer than ten. This chain connects TRBV29-1 to TRBJ1-2, with TRBD1 matching 8 bases. The trim removed 6 bases at V and 2 bases at J, leaving 2 bases unmatched. The CDR3 spans 12 residues. Germline-derived CDR1 and CDR2 are SQVTM and ANQGSEA. The CDR3 region is CSVWTGNYGYTF. The CDR3 DNA is TGCAGCGTCTGGACAGGGAACTATGGCTACACCTTC.

The J gene is TRBJ1-1, the V gene TRBV11-2; D call uncertain. This CDR3 is 13 amino acids long. V was cut by 5 bases and J by 8 bases, with 15 bases left in between. In germline, CDR1 is SGHAT, CDR2 FQNNGV. CDR3 in DNA: TGTGCCAGCAGCCCACTCCAAGCCGACGAAGCTTTCTTT. It encodes CASSPLQADEAFF.

The chain joins TRBV7-2 to TRBJ1-1; D unclear. Germline CDR1 SGHTA, CDR2 FQGNSA. The CDR3 loop spans 13 amino acids. Trimming cost V 7 bases and J 10 bases, with 19 bases left between them. The CDR3 here is CASTPETARLAFF. CDR3 nucleotide sequence: TGTGCCAGCACCCCGGAGACCGCGCGATTAGCTTTCTTT.

This clonotype appeared a few times. V usage is TRBV5-1 and J usage is TRBJ2-3; D is unclear. V shed 6 bases and J shed 4 bases, with 12 bases lying between them. The CDR3 sequence is 13 residues long. Germline-derived CDR1 and CDR2 are SGHRS and YFSETQ. Here the CDR3 reads CASTLGSADTQYF. The DNA for the CDR3 is TGCGCCAGCACTTTGGGTTCCGCAGATACGCAGTATTTT.

This clonotype was detected ten times or more. The chain has TRBV7-2 and TRBJ2-3, with 12 bases aligning to TRBD2. The CDR3 loop spans 13 amino acids. Trimming took 11 bases from V and 3 from J; bases not matched to a gene: 3. Germline CDR1 reads SGHTA; CDR2 reads FQGNSA. As DNA, the CDR3 is TGTGCCTCTAGCGGGGGGGCAACAGATACGCAGTATTTT. It is translated as CASSGGATDTQYF. Using reference TRBV7-2 and TRBJ2-3 for the parts outside the CDR3, the full variable domain is GAGVSQSPSNKVTEKGKDVELRCDPISGHTALYWYRQSLGQGLEFLIYFQGNSAPDKSGLPSDRFSAERTGGSVSTLTIQRTQQEDSAVYLCASSGGATDTQYFGPGTRLTVL.

The chain couples TRBV6-1 to TRBJ2-1, with 9 nucleotides matching TRBD2. CDR1 and CDR2 (germline): MNHNS, SASEGT. The CDR3 contains 15 residues. The V segment lost 8 bases and the J segment 4 bases; nucleotides outside the gene matches: 9. CDR3 coding DNA: TGTGCCAGCGCCGAAGCGGGGGGCCGTTACAATGAGCAGTTCTTC. Its protein is CASAEAGGRYNEQFF.

The chain couples TRBV30 to TRBJ2-5; D gene unclear. CDR1 is GTSNPN, CDR2 SVGIG, per germline (reference sequence). This CDR3 has 11 amino acids. Trimming left V 5 bases short and J 4 bases short, with 8 bases between. In DNA form, the CDR3 reads TGTGCCTGGGAGGTAGGAGAGACCCAGTACTTC. This translates into CAWEVGETQYF.

The sample holds many counts of this clonotype. This chain uses TRBV5-1 with TRBJ1-1; D not certain. The length of the CDR3 is 13 residues. Per the germline V gene, CDR1 is SGHRS and CDR2 is YFSETQ. Trimming cost V 0 bases and J 1 base, with 4 bases left between them. CDR3 DNA: TGCGCCAGCAGCTTGGCCTCGAACACTGAAGCTTTCTTT. Encoded protein: CASSLASNTEAFF.

This clonotype was seen more than once but under ten times. This chain links TRBV12-3 or TRBV12-4 with TRBJ2-5; the D gene is possibly TRBD2 (6 bases). Trimming removed 2 bases from V and 2 bases from J, with 9 bases in between. CDR3 size: 14 residues. The CDR3 DNA follows: TGTGCCAGCAGTTTATCGGCGGGGCAAGAGACCCAGTACTTC. Protein sequence: CASSLSAGQETQYF.

The CDR3 loop is CASSYNRDRDTDTQYF. CDR3 DNA: TGTGCCAGCAGTTACAACCGGGACAGGGACACAGATACGCAGTATTTT. This sequence joins TRBV6-2 or TRBV6-3 and TRBJ2-3, with TRBD1 matching 9 bases. Germline assignment: CDR1 MNHEY and CDR2 SVGEGT. V gave up 2 bases and J gave up 2 bases; unmatched junction bases: 5. The CDR3 is made up of 16 amino acids.

The chain recombines TRBV20-1 with TRBJ2-2; tentatively, D is TRBD1 (6 bases). The length of the CDR3 is 15 residues. Germline values: CDR1 DFQATT, CDR2 SNEGSKA (reference sequence). V dropped 4 bases and J dropped 6 bases, with 18 bases sitting between them. CDR3 sequence reads: CSAIAGGWTSGELFF. DNA for the CDR3: TGCAGTGCTATAGCTGGGGGCTGGACGTCCGGGGAGCTGTTTTTT.

The V call is TRBV6-5, the J call TRBJ1-1; tentative D call: TRBD1 (6 bases). The germline V gene encodes CDR1 MNHEY and CDR2 SVGAGI. The CDR3 length is 13 residues. Trimming removed 6 bases from V and 10 bases from J, with 18 bases in between. The CDR3 DNA is TGTGCCAGCAGGCCAAGTTCGGGGGGGCTAGCTTTCTTT. Amino acids: CASRPSSGGLAFF.

This chain uses TRBV6-5 with TRBJ1-1; tentatively, D is TRBD1 (5 bases). The CDR3 contains 10 residues. V was clipped by 9 bases and J by 10 bases, with 12 bases between them. Germline V gene sequence: CDR1 MNHEY, CDR2 SVGAGI. The CDR3 spells CASGEGVAFF. As DNA, the CDR3 is TGTGCCAGTGGTGAAGGGGTAGCTTTCTTT.

The chain carries TRBV5-1 and TRBJ1-6; D gene uncertain. Trimming cost V 5 bases and J 8 bases, with 11 bases left between them. From germline, CDR1 is SGHRS and CDR2 YFSETQ. The CDR3 is 13 residues long. The CDR3 nucleotides are TGCGCCAGCAGGTTTTCTACGGATTCACCCCTCCACTTT. Translation: CASRFSTDSPLHF.

This clonotype was seen more than once but under ten times. The J gene is TRBJ2-3, the V gene TRBV7-2; D might be TRBD1 or TRBD2, each matching 5 bases. V was pared by 5 bases and J by 5 bases, with 17 bases between. Germline CDR1 reads SGHTA; CDR2 reads FQGNSA. This CDR3 spans 15 amino acids. The CDR3 region has the DNA TGTGCCAGCAGCCTCCTGGGGGTTCCGGGAGATACGCAGTATTTT. Translated: CASSLLGVPGDTQYF.

The CDR3 spells CASRGVGEETQYF. CDR3 coding DNA: TGTGCCAGCAGGGGGGTGGGCGAGGAGACCCAGTACTTC. The rearrangement uses TRBV27 and TRBJ2-5; TRBD1 or TRBD2 may be the D gene (5 bases each). This CDR3 has 13 residues. Trimming pared 6 bases from V and 5 bases from J, leaving 13 bases between. Germline-derived CDR1 and CDR2 are MNHEY and SMNVEV (reference sequence).

This rearrangement joins TRBV5-1 to TRBJ1-1, with D possibly matching TRBD1 (5 bases). V was pared by 0 bases and J by 2 bases, with 11 bases between. The CDR3 runs 15 residues. Per the germline V gene, CDR1 is SGHRS and CDR2 is YFSETQ. Here the CDR3 reads CASSLGQPSNTEAFF. DNA for the CDR3: TGCGCCAGCAGCTTGGGACAGCCCTCAAACACTGAAGCTTTCTTT.

This clonotype was recorded many times. V usage is TRBV18 and J usage is TRBJ2-7, with 9 positions matching TRBD1. V shed 5 bases and J 3 bases; nucleotides not matched to a gene: 5. CDR1 is KGHSH and CDR2 is LQKENI in the germline V gene. The CDR3 covers 14 residues. CDR3 bases: TGTGCCAGCTCATCCGGGACAGGGAGCTACGAGCAGTACTTC. Protein sequence: CASSSGTGSYEQYF.

This clonotype has a handful of counts. The chain joins TRBV20-1 to TRBJ2-3, with 7 bases matching TRBD2. In germline, CDR1 is DFQATT, CDR2 SNEGSKA (reference sequence). This CDR3 has 15 amino acids. Trimming took 0 bases from V and 1 from J; bases not matched to a gene: 4. CDR3 DNA sequence: TGCAGTGCTAGAGATCCCCTAGCGGGCACAGATACGCAGTATTTT. Translated, it gives CSARDPLAGTDTQYF.

This chain connects TRBV12-3 or TRBV12-4 to TRBJ2-7; no definite D call. V lost 7 bases, J lost 3 bases, and 19 bases lay in between. The CDR3 consists of 15 residues. The CDR3: CASTKGYPQLYEQYF. In DNA, the CDR3 is TGTGCCAGCACAAAGGGCTACCCCCAACTCTACGAGCAGTACTTC.

There are many counts of this clonotype. The genes are TRBV24-1 and TRBJ2-1; 8 bases are shared with TRBD2. The CDR3 contains 14 residues. Germline loops: CDR1 KGHDR, CDR2 SFDVKD. V trimming: 5 bases; J trimming: 8 bases; junction bases outside the gene matches: 7. The CDR3 DNA reads TGTGCCACCAGTGCCGCGGGGGGTCCAGATGAGCAGTTCTTC. Protein: CATSAAGGPDEQFF.

The sample holds a few counts of this clonotype. The rearrangement links TRBV10-2 to TRBJ2-7, with 9 bases fitting TRBD1. The germline gives CDR1 WSHSY, CDR2 SAAADI. The CDR3 contains 13 residues. J gave up 6 bases and V 8 bases, and 8 bases lay outside the gene matches. The CDR3 loop reads CASSVTGGGEQYV. Here the CDR3 DNA reads TGCGCCAGCTCGGTTACAGGGGGCGGCGAGCAGTACGTC.

This clonotype occurred a few times. The rearrangement uses TRBV11-2 and TRBJ1-3; D might be TRBD1 (5 bases). The CDR3 has 13 amino acids. The germline V gene has CDR1 SGHAT and CDR2 FQNNGV. V shed 5 bases and J shed 14 bases, with 19 bases lying between them. CDR3 sequence reads: CASSKNRDALLYF. The CDR3 DNA is TGTGCCAGCAGCAAAAACCGGGACGCACTCTTATATTTT.